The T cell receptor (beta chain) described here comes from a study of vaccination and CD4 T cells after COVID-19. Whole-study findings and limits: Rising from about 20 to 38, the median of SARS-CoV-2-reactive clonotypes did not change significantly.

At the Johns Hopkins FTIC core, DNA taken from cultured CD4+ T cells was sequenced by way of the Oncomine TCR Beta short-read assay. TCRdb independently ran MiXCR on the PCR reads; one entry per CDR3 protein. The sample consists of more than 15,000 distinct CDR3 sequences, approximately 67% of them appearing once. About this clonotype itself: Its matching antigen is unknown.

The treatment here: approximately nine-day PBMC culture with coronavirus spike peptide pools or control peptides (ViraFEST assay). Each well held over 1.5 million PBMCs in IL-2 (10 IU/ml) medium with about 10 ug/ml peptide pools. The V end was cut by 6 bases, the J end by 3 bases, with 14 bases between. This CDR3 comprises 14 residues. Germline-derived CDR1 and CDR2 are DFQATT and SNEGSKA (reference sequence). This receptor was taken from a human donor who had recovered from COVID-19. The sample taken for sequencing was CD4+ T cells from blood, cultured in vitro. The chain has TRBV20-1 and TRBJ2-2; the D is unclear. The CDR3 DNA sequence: TGCAGTGCGAGGACCGCCTTTGACACCGGGGAGCTGTTTTTT. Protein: CSARTAFDTGELFF.